Below are 31 T cell receptor beta chains sequenced from a single sample in a study of OX40 agonist ivuxolimab in advanced cancers. Repertoires were generated with immunoSEQ multiplex PCR, while TCRdb's copy carries only in-frame clones and drops some. The sample includes 65,000 to 95,000 clones, approximately 91% of them seen just once. Sequences were derived from CD4+ or CD8+ T cells sorted from blood, sampled in a trial of the OX40 agonist ivuxolimab. The receptors stem from an adult with an advanced solid tumor such as melanoma, head and neck, liver or kidney cancer.

The CDR3 reads CSVGFTGADTQYF. The CDR3 DNA sequence: TGCAGCGTTGGGTTTACTGGCGCAGATACGCAGTATTTT. The chain uses TRBV29-1 and TRBJ2-3; D gene uncertain. V lost 4 bases and J 4 bases, leaving 12 bases between the germline ends. Looked up from germline, CDR1 is SQVTM and CDR2 is ANQGSEA. CDR3 length: 13 amino acids.

This clone was seen just once. The genes are TRBV11-2 and TRBJ2-7, with D unresolved. The CDR3 is 12 residues long. Germline V lookup: CDR1 SGHAT, CDR2 FQNNGV. Trimming took off 4 bases at V and 3 bases at J, with 7 bases between the two ends. The CDR3 DNA is TGTGCCAGCAGCTCCATAAGCTACGAGCAGTACTTC. It translates to CASSSISYEQYF.

This chain links TRBV5-4 with TRBJ2-1; 8 nucleotides agree with TRBD2. Looked up from germline, CDR1 is SGHNT and CDR2 is YYREEE (reference sequence). V was clipped by 3 bases and J by 6 bases; unmatched bases: 5. There are 14 residues in the CDR3. The CDR3 here is CASSSGTRFNEQFF. In nucleotides, the CDR3 is TGTGCCAGCAGCTCGGGGACTAGATTCAATGAGCAGTTCTTC.

The chain links TRBV28 to TRBJ1-4, with 7 bases fitting TRBD1. The CDR3 has 14 residues. Per germline, CDR1 MDHEN and CDR2 SYDVKM. With V trimmed by 6 bases and J by 4 bases, 5 bases remained unmatched. CDR3 region: CASSIRDSNEKLFF. CDR3 bases: TGTGCCAGCAGCATCCGGGACAGTAATGAAAAACTGTTTTTT. The entire variable domain, with the rest obtained from reference TRBV28 and TRBJ1-4, is as follows: DVKVTQSSRYLVKRTGEKVFLECVQDMDHENMFWYRQDPGLGLRLIYFSYDVKMKEKGDIPEGYSVSREKKERFSLILESASTNQTSMYLCASSIRDSNEKLFFGSGTQLSVL.

This chain uses TRBV7-2 with TRBJ2-5; 9 nucleotides match TRBD1. This CDR3 has 15 amino acids. Germline V lookup: CDR1 SGHTA, CDR2 FQGNSA. V was pared by 4 bases and J by 5 bases, with 8 bases of the junction left unmatched. The CDR3 loop reads CASSSGGDRGETQYF. Here the CDR3 DNA reads TGTGCCAGCAGCTCGGGGGGAGACAGGGGGGAGACCCAGTACTTC.

J is TRBJ2-1 and V is TRBV15; 10 bases match TRBD2. The CDR3 runs to 17 residues. With V trimmed by 5 bases and J by 0 bases, 7 bases remained unmatched. Germline V gene sequence: CDR1 LNHNV, CDR2 YYDKDF (reference sequence). Here the CDR3 DNA reads TGTGCCACCAGCCCTCCAGCGGGAGGGCCCTCCTACAATGAGCAGTTCTTC. Its protein product is CATSPPAGGPSYNEQFF.

V usage is TRBV5-6 and J usage is TRBJ2-1, with 8 bases lining up with TRBD1. Losses at the gene ends were 4 bases for V and 2 bases for J; bases not matched to a gene: 5. Germline CDR1 SGHDT, CDR2 YYEEEE. This CDR3 contains 15 residues. The CDR3 is CASSPGQVTYNEQFF. DNA of the CDR3: TGTGCCAGCAGCCCGGGACAGGTTACCTACAATGAGCAGTTCTTC. Drawing the rest from reference TRBV5-6 and TRBJ2-1, the complete variable domain is DAGVTQSPTHLIKTRGQQVTLRCSPKSGHDTVSWYQQALGQGPQFIFQYYEEEERQRGNFPDRFSGHQFPNYSSELNVNALLLGDSALYLCASSPGQVTYNEQFFGPGTRLTVL.

V usage is TRBV7-3 and J usage is TRBJ2-7; TRBD2 matches 8 bases. The length of the CDR3 is 15 residues. After removal of 1 base from V and 7 bases from J, the junction contained 9 bases not matched to a gene. In germline, CDR1 is SGHTA, CDR2 FQGTGA. Written as DNA, the CDR3 is TGTGCCAGCAGCTTAATTCCAGCGGGAGTAAGAGAGCAGTACTTC. It translates to CASSLIPAGVREQYF.

The chain uses TRBV28 and TRBJ2-2; 7 bases line up with TRBD1. The CDR3 runs to 14 residues. With 7 bases clipped from V and 5 bases from J, the junction kept 7 bases outside the gene matches. Germline CDR1 reads MDHEN; CDR2 reads SYDVKM. In DNA, the CDR3 is TGTGCCAGCATCCGAGGGGGCGCGACCGGGGAGCTGTTTTTT. Translating gives CASIRGGATGELFF. The entire variable domain, with the rest obtained from reference TRBV28 and TRBJ2-2, is as follows: DVKVTQSSRYLVKRTGEKVFLECVQDMDHENMFWYRQDPGLGLRLIYFSYDVKMKEKGDIPEGYSVSREKKERFSLILESASTNQTSMYLCASIRGGATGELFFGEGSRLTVL.

The genes are TRBV4-1 and TRBJ2-1; TRBD2 aligns across 11 bases. The length of the CDR3 is 14 residues. Trimming took 1 base from V and 10 from J; bases not matched to a gene: 3. The germline gives CDR1 MGHRA, CDR2 YSYEKL. Written as DNA, the CDR3 is TGCGCCAGCAGCCAAGTAGCGGGAGGGGGAGAGCAGTTCTTC. Protein product: CASSQVAGGGEQFF.

V is TRBV6-6 and J is TRBJ2-7; possible D gene TRBD2, 5 bases. Germline CDR1 is MNHNY and CDR2 is SVGAGI (reference sequence). This CDR3 spans 13 amino acids. Trimming stripped 6 bases from V and 3 bases from J, with 12 bases between. DNA of the CDR3: TGTGCCAGCAGCCCTAGCCTTTACTACGAGCAGTACTTC. Translating gives CASSPSLYYEQYF.

The CDR3 DNA reads TGTGCCAGCAGCCCCGGAAACTCACAAGAGACCCAGTACTTC. Translating it yields CASSPGNSQETQYF. The chain uses TRBV9 and TRBJ2-5; D is unclear. This CDR3 comprises 14 residues. V shed 4 bases and J shed 2 bases, with 12 bases lying between them. Germline V gene data show CDR1 as SGDLS and CDR2 as YYNGEE.

The CDR3 reads CAWGLAKNIQYF. The DNA for the CDR3 is TGTGCCTGGGGATTAGCCAAAAACATTCAGTACTTC. The chain carries TRBV30 and TRBJ2-4; D is unclear. CDR1 is GTSNPN and CDR2 is SVGIG in the germline V gene (reference sequence). This CDR3 has 12 amino acids. V gave up 5 bases and J gave up 0 bases, with 5 bases separating them.

The genes are TRBV16 and TRBJ2-7, with D perhaps TRBD1 (6 bases). Trimming removed 8 bases at V and 8 bases at J, with 31 bases between. Looked up from germline, CDR1 is KGHSY and CDR2 is FQNENV. The CDR3 spans 17 residues. CDR3 DNA: TGTGCCAGCGCAAACGGAGGCCGGGCCCAGGGGCCCTGGCAGCAGTACTTC. Encoded protein: CASANGGRAQGPWQQYF.

The rearrangement uses TRBV28 and TRBJ1-5, with 9 bases identical to TRBD1. This CDR3 contains 17 residues. Trimming took 6 bases from V and 5 from J; bases not matched to a gene: 14. The germline gives CDR1 MDHEN, CDR2 SYDVKM. In nucleotides, the CDR3 is TGTGCCAGCAGCCCTTGGGGAGGACAGGGGCATCATCAGCCCCAGCATTTT. This encodes CASSPWGGQGHHQPQHF.

V gene TRBV7-9 combines with J gene TRBJ1-3; D call uncertain. This CDR3 spans 16 amino acids. The germline CDR1 and CDR2 sequences are SEHNR and FQNEAQ (reference sequence). Between the trimmed V and J ends, which lost 4 bases and 4 bases, there was a span of 17 bases. The CDR3 DNA sequence: TGTGCCAGCAGCTCCTTTAAGCCGGGTGGCGGAAACACCATATATTTT. As protein: CASSSFKPGGGNTIYF.

The chain combines TRBV19 with TRBJ2-3; TRBD1 matches 8 bases. Germline V gives CDR1 LNHDA, CDR2 SQIVND (reference sequence). Trimming removed 5 bases from V and 4 bases from J; junction bases left unmatched: 5. The CDR3 has 14 amino acids. CDR3 loop: CASSRQGAADTQYF. In DNA, the CDR3 is TGTGCCAGTAGTCGGCAGGGGGCTGCAGATACGCAGTATTTT.

V is TRBV13 and J is TRBJ2-2, with D tentatively TRBD1 or TRBD2 (5 bases each). The CDR3 totals 15 residues. V was clipped by 6 bases and J by 0 bases, with 11 bases between them. Germline-derived CDR1 and CDR2 are PRHDT and FYEKMQ (reference sequence). This CDR3 is CASRLEGPNTGELFF. In DNA form, the CDR3 reads TGTGCCAGCAGGCTCGAGGGGCCGAACACCGGGGAGCTGTTTTTT.

The chain is built from TRBV30 and TRBJ2-1; D may match TRBD1 or TRBD2 (5 bases each). Germline V gene data show CDR1 as GTSNPN and CDR2 as SVGIG (reference sequence). The V gene lost 4 bases and the J gene lost 3 bases, with 13 bases spanning the gap. The CDR3 totals 14 residues. CDR3 amino acids: CAWTRDVNYNEQFF. In DNA form, the CDR3 reads TGTGCCTGGACTAGGGACGTTAACTACAATGAGCAGTTCTTC.

V gene TRBV12-5 combines with J gene TRBJ1-1; no clear D. Trimming took 8 bases from V and 7 from J, leaving 26 bases between them. CDR3 size: 16 residues. Germline CDR1 reads LGHNT; CDR2 reads FRNRAP. The CDR3: CASFRTLVLGSFEAFF. As DNA, the CDR3 is TGTGCTAGTTTTCGGACTCTCGTTTTGGGAAGCTTTGAAGCTTTCTTT.

The V call is TRBV7-8, the J call TRBJ1-1; D not resolved. The CDR3 is made up of 14 amino acids. The ends were cut back, 1 base at V and 2 bases at J, with 8 bases in the middle. Germline lookup yields CDR1 SGHVS and CDR2 FQNEAQ. For the CDR3, the DNA is TGTGCCAGCAGCTTAGTTGGCAGCAACACTGAAGCTTTCTTT. Translated, it gives CASSLVGSNTEAFF.

The DNA for the CDR3 is TGTGCCAGCCATACCGGGACACAATTTAATGAGCAGTTCTTC. Its translation is CASHTGTQFNEQFF. The rearrangement joins TRBV28 to TRBJ2-1, with a tentative D call TRBD1 (6 bases). The V gene lost 8 bases and the J gene lost 7 bases, with 18 bases spanning the gap. The germline V gene has CDR1 MDHEN and CDR2 SYDVKM. The CDR3 spans 14 residues.

The rearrangement links TRBV2 to TRBJ1-5; no definite D call. The germline V gene has CDR1 SNHLY and CDR2 FYNNEI. V was cut by 7 bases and J by 0 bases, with 10 bases left in between. The CDR3 runs to 14 residues. CDR3 sequence: CASTSVDSNQPQHF. The CDR3 DNA follows: TGTGCCAGCACAAGTGTCGATAGCAATCAGCCCCAGCATTTT.

J is TRBJ2-3 and V is TRBV7-3; 9 bases match TRBD2. V lost 5 bases, J lost 5 bases, and 11 bases stayed unmatched. The CDR3 spans 16 residues. CDR1 is SGHTA and CDR2 is FQGTGA in the germline V gene. The CDR3 here is CASSPSLAGNEDTQYF. CDR3 nucleotides: TGTGCCAGCAGCCCGTCCCTAGCGGGGAACGAAGATACGCAGTATTTT.

DNA of the CDR3: TGTGCCAGCAGCTTAGATCGTGTAACAGATACGCAGTATTTT. Protein: CASSLDRVTDTQYF. This chain joins TRBV11-2 and TRBJ2-3; D unresolved. This CDR3 has 14 residues. The V gene lost 0 bases and the J gene lost 3 bases, with 7 bases spanning the gap. CDR1 is SGHAT and CDR2 is FQNNGV in the germline V gene.

The chain joins TRBV30 to TRBJ1-2, with D hard to call. Trimming shortened V by 8 bases and J by 8 bases, and 21 bases separated the two germline ends. Germline assignment: CDR1 GTSNPN and CDR2 SVGIG (reference sequence). The CDR3 length is 13 residues. DNA of the CDR3: TGTGCCGAGAACGTGGGTAGGACTAGGGGCTACACCTTC. This translates into CAENVGRTRGYTF.

The chain recombines TRBV29-1 with TRBJ2-7; 8 bases map to TRBD1. V lost 6 bases to trimming and J lost 2 bases; unmatched junction nucleotides: 6. CDR3 length equals 13 residues. Germline loops: CDR1 SQVTM, CDR2 ANQGSEA. CDR3 in amino acids: CSVQDRAPYEQYF. CDR3 coding DNA: TGCAGCGTACAGGACAGGGCCCCCTACGAGCAGTACTTC.

V gene TRBV15 combines with J gene TRBJ2-5, with TRBD1 matching over 7 bases. V dropped 2 bases and J dropped 5; count of bases not matched to a gene: 8. There are 15 residues in the CDR3. Germline V gene lookup returns CDR1 LNHNV and CDR2 YYDKDF (reference sequence). For the CDR3, the DNA is TGTGCCACCAGCAGAAACAGGGGAGAGGCGGAGACCCAGTACTTC. Amino acids: CATSRNRGEAETQYF.

This clone was observed a few times. The CDR3 loop is CASSVGTGTTLNGYTF. In DNA, the CDR3 is TGTGCCAGCAGTGTTGGGACAGGGACTACATTGAATGGCTACACCTTC. This chain uses TRBV2 with TRBJ1-2; TRBD1 aligns across 9 bases. Germline V gives CDR1 SNHLY, CDR2 FYNNEI. The V segment lost 4 bases and the J segment 6 bases; nucleotides outside the gene matches: 12. This CDR3 is built from 16 residues.

The chain has TRBV5-1 and TRBJ1-1; tentatively, D is TRBD1 (6 bases). The germline CDR1 and CDR2 sequences are SGHRS and YFSETQ. V lost 4 bases and J 6 bases, leaving 16 bases between the germline ends. The length of the CDR3 is 14 residues. This chain's CDR3 is CASSSAQGFAEAFF. The CDR3 DNA sequence: TGCGCCAGCAGCAGCGCTCAGGGGTTCGCTGAAGCTTTCTTT.

A remark on this clone: Other DNA sequences in the sample encode the same CDR3. J is TRBJ2-7 and V is TRBV5-1, with D uncertain. V lost 0 bases to trimming and J lost 4 bases, with 2 bases between them. The CDR3 covers 11 residues. Per the germline V gene, CDR1 is SGHRS and CDR2 is YFSETQ. The CDR3: CASSLGYEQYF. In DNA form, the CDR3 reads TGCGCCAGCAGCTTGGGATACGAGCAGTACTTC. Full variable domain (outside the CDR3, taken from reference TRBV5-1 and TRBJ2-7): KAGVTQTPRYLIKTRGQQVTLSCSPISGHRSVSWYQQTPGQGLQFLFEYFSETQRNKGNFPGRFSGRQFSNSRSEMNVSTLELGDSALYLCASSLGYEQYFGPGTRLTVT.